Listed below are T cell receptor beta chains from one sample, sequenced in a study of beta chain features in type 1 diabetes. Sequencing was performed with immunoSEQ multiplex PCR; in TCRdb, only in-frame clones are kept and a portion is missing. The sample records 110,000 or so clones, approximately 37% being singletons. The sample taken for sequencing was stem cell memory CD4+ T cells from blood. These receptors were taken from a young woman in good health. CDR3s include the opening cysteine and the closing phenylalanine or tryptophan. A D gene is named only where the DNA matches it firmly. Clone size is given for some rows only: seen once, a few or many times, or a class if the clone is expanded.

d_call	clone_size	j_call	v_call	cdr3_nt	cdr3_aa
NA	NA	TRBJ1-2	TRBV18	TGTGCCAGCTCACCACCGTTTACCGGAGGTGGGTATGGCTACACCTTC	CASSPPFTGGGYGYTF
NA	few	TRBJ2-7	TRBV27	TGTGCCAGCAGTTTATATTTGGCCGCCTACGAGCAGTACTTC	CASSLYLAAYEQYF
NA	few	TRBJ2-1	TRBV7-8	TGTGCCAGCAGCTTAGCGCAGGCGGGACGGGAGCAGTTCTTC	CASSLAQAGREQFF
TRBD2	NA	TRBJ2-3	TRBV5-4	TGTGCCAGCAGCCTCGCGGCTAGCGGGAGGTCAGATACGCAGTATTTT	CASSLAASGRSDTQYF
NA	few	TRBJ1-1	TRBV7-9	TGTGCCAGCAGTAACATGGGGGGCACTGAAGCTTTCTTT	CASSNMGGTEAFF
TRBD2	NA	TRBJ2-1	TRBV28	TGTGCCAGCAGCCGCCTCCGGGCAAGCGGGAGTCGGAATGAGCAGTTCTTC	CASSRLRASGSRNEQFF
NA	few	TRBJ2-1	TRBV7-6	TGTGCCAGCAGCTTAGTTACGCGATCCTACAATGAGCAGTTCTTC	CASSLVTRSYNEQFF
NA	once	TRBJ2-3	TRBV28	TGTGCCAGCAGTTACCTGGGACACAGCACAGATACGCAGTATTTT	CASSYLGHSTDTQYF
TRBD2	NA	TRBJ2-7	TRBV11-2	TGTGCCAGCAGCCCCGGGACTAGTATCCACGAGCAGTACTTC	CASSPGTSIHEQYF
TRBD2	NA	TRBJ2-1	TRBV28	TGTGCCACCTCCAGTGGGGGAGGGATACGAAAAGGGCAGTTCTTC	CATSSGGGIRKGQFF
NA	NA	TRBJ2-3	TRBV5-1	TGCGCCAGCAGATCTGGGACTTTGCAGTATTTT	CASRSGTLQYF
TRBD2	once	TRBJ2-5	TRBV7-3	TGTGCCAGCAGCCCTTCTAGCGGGACTCATCCTGGGGAGACCCAGTACTTC	CASSPSSGTHPGETQYF
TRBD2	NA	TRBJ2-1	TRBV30	TGTGCCTGGGCCCTAGCGGGAGGGTACAATGAGCAGTTCTTC	CAWALAGGYNEQFF
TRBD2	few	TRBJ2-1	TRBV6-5	TGTGCCAGCGCGGCAGGACTAGCGGGAGTTTATGAGCAGTTCTTC	CASAAGLAGVYEQFF
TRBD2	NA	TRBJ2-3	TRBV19	TGTGCCAGTAGTATCAGCGGGAGGCCAGATACGCAGTATTTT	CASSISGRPDTQYF
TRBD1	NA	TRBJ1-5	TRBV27	TGTGCCAGCGGCCGGGACAGGGATGGCAATCAGCCCCAGCATTTT	CASGRDRDGNQPQHF
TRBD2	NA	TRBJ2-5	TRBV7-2	TGTGCCAGCAGCTCAGGATGGACTAGCGGGTCACCACAAGAGACCCAGTACTTC	CASSSGWTSGSPQETQYF
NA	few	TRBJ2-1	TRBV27	TGTGCCAGCAGGCTACGAAATGAGCAGTTCTTC	CASRLRNEQFF
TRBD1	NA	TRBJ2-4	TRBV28	TGTGCCAGCGGGACAGGGGGTAAAAACATTCAGTACTTC	CASGTGGKNIQYF
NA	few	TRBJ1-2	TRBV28	TGTGCCAGCAGTTCCAGGGTAACTAACTATGGCTACACCTTC	CASSSRVTNYGYTF
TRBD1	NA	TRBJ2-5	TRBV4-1	TGCGCCAGCAGCCAAAAGACAGGGGTGCAAGAGACCCAGTACTTC	CASSQKTGVQETQYF
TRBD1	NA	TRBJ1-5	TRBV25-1	TGTGCCAGCAGTGGAGACAGGGGTCGCAATCAGCCCCAGCATTTT	CASSGDRGRNQPQHF
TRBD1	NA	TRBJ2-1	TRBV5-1	TGCGCCAGCAGCTTGGCCCCGGACAGGGAGTACAATGAGCAGTTCTTC	CASSLAPDREYNEQFF
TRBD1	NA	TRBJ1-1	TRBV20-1	TGCAGTGCTCTAGACAGGGGAGCTTTCTTT	CSALDRGAFF
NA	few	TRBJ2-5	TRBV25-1	TGTGCCAGCAGTGAATGGAGCCAAGAGACCCAGTACTTC	CASSEWSQETQYF
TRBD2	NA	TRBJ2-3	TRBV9	TGTGCCAGCAGCGGCTTTAGCGGGAGCGAAGGAAGGAGGACAGATACGCAGTATTTT	CASSGFSGSEGRRTDTQYF
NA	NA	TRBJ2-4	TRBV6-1	TGTGCCAGCAGTGAAGGGGCCTCTTGGGACATTCAGTACTTC	CASSEGASWDIQYF
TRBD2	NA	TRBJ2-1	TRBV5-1	TGCGCCAGCAGCTTGGCTAGCGGGAACTACAATGAGCAGTTCTTC	CASSLASGNYNEQFF
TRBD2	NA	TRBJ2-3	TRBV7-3	TGTGCCAGCAGCATAGGACTAGCGGCAGATACGCAGTATTTT	CASSIGLAADTQYF
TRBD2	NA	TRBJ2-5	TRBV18	TGTGCCAGCAACAGCGGACTAGCGGGACAAGAGACCCAGTACTTC	CASNSGLAGQETQYF
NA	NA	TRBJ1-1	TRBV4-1	TGCGCCAGCAGCCGGATACCGAACGGCGGGGGCAACACTGAAGCTTTCTTT	CASSRIPNGGGNTEAFF